What follows is one TCR beta chain and its context. Generated by immunoSEQ multiplex PCR, the TCRdb table keeps only in-frame clones and is missing some. The data show tens of thousands of clones, around 93% seen once. The sample belongs to a study of T cell changes during pregnancy in multiple sclerosis. The V and J ends lost 6 bases and 7 bases, in that order; junction bases with no gene match: 2. Per the germline V gene, CDR1 is SGHAT and CDR2 is FQNNGV. The CDR3 length is 11 residues. This chain joins TRBV11-2 and TRBJ2-5; TRBD1 matches 7 bases. Sample: peripheral blood, taken in the first trimester of pregnancy. The receptor comes from a female donor with multiple sclerosis, enrolled in a pregnancy study. The CDR3 DNA sequence: TGTGCCAGCAGAGCAGGGGGGACCCAGTACTTC. Translation: CASRAGGTQYF.